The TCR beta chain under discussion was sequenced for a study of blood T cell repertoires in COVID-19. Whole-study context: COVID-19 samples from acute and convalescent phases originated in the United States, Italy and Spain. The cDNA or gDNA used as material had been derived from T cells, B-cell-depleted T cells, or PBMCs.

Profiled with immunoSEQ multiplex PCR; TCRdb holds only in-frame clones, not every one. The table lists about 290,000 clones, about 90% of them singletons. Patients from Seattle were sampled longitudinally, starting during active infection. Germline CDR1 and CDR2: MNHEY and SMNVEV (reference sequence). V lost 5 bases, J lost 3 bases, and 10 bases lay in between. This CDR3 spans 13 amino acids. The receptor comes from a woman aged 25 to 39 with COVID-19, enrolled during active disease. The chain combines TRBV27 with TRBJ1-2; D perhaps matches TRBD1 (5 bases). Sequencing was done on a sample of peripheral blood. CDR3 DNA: TGTGCCAGCAGTCCCCAGGGTTACTATGGCTACACCTTC. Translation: CASSPQGYYGYTF.